The TCR beta chain under discussion was sequenced for a study of blood T cell repertoires in COVID-19. The J segment lost 7 bases and the V segment lost 2 bases, leaving 3 bases of the junction unmatched. Germline CDR1 reads LGHDT; CDR2 reads YNNKEL (reference sequence). This CDR3 contains 13 residues. The assay was immunoSEQ multiplex PCR, and TCRdb's table has in-frame clones only and misses some. Of 250,000 to 300,000 clones listed, 85% to 90% are singletons. The clonotype originates from a man aged 18 to 29 who had recovered from COVID-19. V gene TRBV3-1 (or the pseudogene TRBV3-2) combines with J gene TRBJ2-5; 8 bases agree with TRBD1. Sample: PBMCs or T cells enriched from blood (not recorded which). DNA of the CDR3: TGTGCCAGCAGCCAAAGTCAGGGGGCGACCCAGTACTTC. It codes for CASSQSQGATQYF.